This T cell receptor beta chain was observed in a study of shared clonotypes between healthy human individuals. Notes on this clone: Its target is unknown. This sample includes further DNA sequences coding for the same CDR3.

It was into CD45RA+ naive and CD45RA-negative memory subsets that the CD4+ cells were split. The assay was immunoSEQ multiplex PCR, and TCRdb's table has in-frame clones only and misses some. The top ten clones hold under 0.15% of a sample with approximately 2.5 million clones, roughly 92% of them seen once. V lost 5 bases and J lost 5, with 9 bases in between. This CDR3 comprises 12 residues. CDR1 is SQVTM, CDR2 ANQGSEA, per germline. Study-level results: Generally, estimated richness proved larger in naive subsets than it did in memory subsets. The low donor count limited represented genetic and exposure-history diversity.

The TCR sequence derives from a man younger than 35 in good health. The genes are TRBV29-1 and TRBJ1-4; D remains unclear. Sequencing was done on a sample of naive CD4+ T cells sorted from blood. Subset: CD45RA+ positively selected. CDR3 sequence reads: CSVRQGNEKLFF. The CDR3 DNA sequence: TGCAGCGTTCGACAAGGAAATGAAAAACTGTTTTTT.